Described below is a single TCR beta chain sequence and its context. This entry belongs to a study of blood T cell repertoires in COVID-19. Study context: Sources were T cells, B-cell-depleted T cells, or PBMCs; the material itself was cDNA or gDNA.

Some clones are missing from TCRdb's copy, which holds only in-frame ones; the method was immunoSEQ multiplex PCR. The profile shows around 78,000 clones, 85% to 90% of them singletons. This clonotype was sampled from a man between 70 and 80 years old with active or convalescent COVID-19. What was sequenced was peripheral blood.

The CDR3 loop is CASSSWTSGSAEQYF. The CDR3 DNA reads as TGTGCCAGCAGCTCCTGGACTAGCGGGAGCGCCGAGCAGTACTTC. The rearrangement joins TRBV11-2 to TRBJ2-7, with TRBD2 matching over 13 bases. CDR3 length: 15 residues. Germline CDR1 and CDR2: SGHAT and FQNNGV. V was clipped by 4 bases and J by 6 bases; unmatched bases: 6.